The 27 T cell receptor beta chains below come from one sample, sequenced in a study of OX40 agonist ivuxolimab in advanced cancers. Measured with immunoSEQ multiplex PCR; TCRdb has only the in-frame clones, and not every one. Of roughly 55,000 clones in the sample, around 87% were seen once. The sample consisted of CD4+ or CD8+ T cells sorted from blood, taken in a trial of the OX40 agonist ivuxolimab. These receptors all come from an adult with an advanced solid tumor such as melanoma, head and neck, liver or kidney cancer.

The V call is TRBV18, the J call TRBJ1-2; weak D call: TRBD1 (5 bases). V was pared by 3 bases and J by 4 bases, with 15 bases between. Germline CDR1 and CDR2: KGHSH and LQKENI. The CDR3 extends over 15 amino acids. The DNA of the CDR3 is TGTGCCAGCTCACCGCCAAAAGACAGCGCCTATGGCTACACCTTC. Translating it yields CASSPPKDSAYGYTF.

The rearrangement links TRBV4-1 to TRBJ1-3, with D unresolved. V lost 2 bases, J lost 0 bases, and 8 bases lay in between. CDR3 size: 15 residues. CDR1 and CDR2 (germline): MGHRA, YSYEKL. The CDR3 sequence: CASSQWETSGNTIYF. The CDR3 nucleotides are TGCGCCAGCAGCCAATGGGAAACCTCTGGAAACACCATATATTTT.

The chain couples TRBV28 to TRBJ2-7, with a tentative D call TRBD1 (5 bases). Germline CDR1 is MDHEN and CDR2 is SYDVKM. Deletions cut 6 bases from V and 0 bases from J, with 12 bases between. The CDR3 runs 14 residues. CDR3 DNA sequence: TGTGCCAGCAGCCCAACAGGTCTCTCCTACGAGCAGTACTTC. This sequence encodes CASSPTGLSYEQYF.

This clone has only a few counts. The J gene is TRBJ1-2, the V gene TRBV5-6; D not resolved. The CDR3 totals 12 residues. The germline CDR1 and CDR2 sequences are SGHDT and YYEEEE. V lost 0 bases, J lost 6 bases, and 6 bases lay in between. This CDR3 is CASSLGAHGYTF. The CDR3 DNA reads TGTGCCAGCAGCTTGGGTGCTCATGGCTACACCTTC.

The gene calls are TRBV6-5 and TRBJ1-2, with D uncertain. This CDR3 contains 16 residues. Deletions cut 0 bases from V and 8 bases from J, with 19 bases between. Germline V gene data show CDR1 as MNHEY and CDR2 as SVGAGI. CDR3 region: CASSYSLQVLDVGYTF. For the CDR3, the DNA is TGTGCCAGCAGTTACTCGCTCCAGGTCCTTGATGTGGGCTACACCTTC.

The CDR3 sequence is CASSVGFGYTF. The CDR3 region has the DNA TGTGCCAGCAGCGTAGGGTTCGGCTACACCTTC. This chain connects TRBV9 to TRBJ1-2; no clear D gene. The germline CDR1 and CDR2 sequences are SGDLS and YYNGEE. The V and J ends lost 0 bases and 8 bases respectively, with 5 bases between them. CDR3 length: 11 residues.

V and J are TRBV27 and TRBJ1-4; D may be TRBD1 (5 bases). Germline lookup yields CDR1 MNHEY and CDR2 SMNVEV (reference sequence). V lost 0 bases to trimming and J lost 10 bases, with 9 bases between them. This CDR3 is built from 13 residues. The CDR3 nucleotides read TGTGCCAGCAGTTTATCTGGGACTGGAAAACTGTTTTTT. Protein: CASSLSGTGKLFF.

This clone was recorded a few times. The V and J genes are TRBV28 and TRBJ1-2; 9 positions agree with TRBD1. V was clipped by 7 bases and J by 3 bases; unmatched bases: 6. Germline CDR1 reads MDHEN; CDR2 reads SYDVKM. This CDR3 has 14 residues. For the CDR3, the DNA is TGTGCCAGCAAAGGACAGGGGACTTACTATGGCTACACCTTC. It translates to CASKGQGTYYGYTF.

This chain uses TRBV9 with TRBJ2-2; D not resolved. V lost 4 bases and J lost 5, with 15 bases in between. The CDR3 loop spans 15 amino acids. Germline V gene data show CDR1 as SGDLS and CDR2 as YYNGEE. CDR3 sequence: CASSPPLKKTGELFF. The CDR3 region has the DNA TGTGCCAGCAGCCCGCCCTTGAAGAAAACCGGGGAGCTGTTTTTT.

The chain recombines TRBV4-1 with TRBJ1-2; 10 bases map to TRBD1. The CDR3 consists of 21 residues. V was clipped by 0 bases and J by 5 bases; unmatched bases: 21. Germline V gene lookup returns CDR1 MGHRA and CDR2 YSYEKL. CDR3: CASSQDRGTGVLYPPFYGYTF. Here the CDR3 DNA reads TGCGCCAGCAGCCAAGATCGCGGGACAGGGGTCCTATACCCGCCATTTTATGGCTACACCTTC.

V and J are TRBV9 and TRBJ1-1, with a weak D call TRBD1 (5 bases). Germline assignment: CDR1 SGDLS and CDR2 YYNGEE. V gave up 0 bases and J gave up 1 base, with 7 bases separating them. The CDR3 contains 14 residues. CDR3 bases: TGTGCCAGCAGCGTAGAAAGGGGGAACACTGAAGCTTTCTTT. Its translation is CASSVERGNTEAFF.

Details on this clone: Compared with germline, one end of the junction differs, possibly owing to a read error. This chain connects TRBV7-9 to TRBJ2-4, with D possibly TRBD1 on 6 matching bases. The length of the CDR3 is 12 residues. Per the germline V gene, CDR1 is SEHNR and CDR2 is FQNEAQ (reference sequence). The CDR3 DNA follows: TGTGCCAGCAGCTTAGAGGGCACGGGACATAGCTTC. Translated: CASSLEGTGHSF.

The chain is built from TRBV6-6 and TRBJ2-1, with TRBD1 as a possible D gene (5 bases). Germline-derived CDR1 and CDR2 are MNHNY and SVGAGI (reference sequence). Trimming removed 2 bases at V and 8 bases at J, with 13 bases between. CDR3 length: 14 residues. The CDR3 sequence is CASSYVGPRDEQFF. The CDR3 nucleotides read TGTGCCAGCAGTTACGTGGGGCCCCGGGATGAGCAGTTCTTC.

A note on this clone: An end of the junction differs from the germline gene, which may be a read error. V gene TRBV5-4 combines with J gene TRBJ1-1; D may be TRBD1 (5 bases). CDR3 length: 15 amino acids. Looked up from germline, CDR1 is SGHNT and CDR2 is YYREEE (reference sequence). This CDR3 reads CASSFFGDSHTVAFF. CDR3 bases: TGTGCCAGCAGCTTTTTTGGTGACAGCCACACTGTAGCTTTCTTT.

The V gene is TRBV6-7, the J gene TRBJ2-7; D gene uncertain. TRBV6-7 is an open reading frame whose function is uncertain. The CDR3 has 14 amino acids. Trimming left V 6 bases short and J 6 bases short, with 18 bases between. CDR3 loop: CASSNDGEPLEQYF. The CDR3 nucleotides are TGTGCCAGCAGCAACGACGGAGAACCGCTCGAGCAGTACTTC.

The CDR3 nucleotides are TGTGCCAGCAGTTCCCCGTCTCAGACAGAAATCGCGAACACTGAAGCTTTCTTT. Encoded protein: CASSSPSQTEIANTEAFF. The chain uses TRBV28 and TRBJ1-1; TRBD1 might be the D (5 bases). The CDR3 consists of 18 residues. Trimming shortened V by 4 bases and J by 1 base, and 22 bases separated the two germline ends. Per germline, CDR1 MDHEN and CDR2 SYDVKM. The variable domain in full, completed from reference TRBV28 and TRBJ1-1, reads DVKVTQSSRYLVKRTGEKVFLECVQDMDHENMFWYRQDPGLGLRLIYFSYDVKMKEKGDIPEGYSVSREKKERFSLILESASTNQTSMYLCASSSPSQTEIANTEAFFGQGTRLTVV.

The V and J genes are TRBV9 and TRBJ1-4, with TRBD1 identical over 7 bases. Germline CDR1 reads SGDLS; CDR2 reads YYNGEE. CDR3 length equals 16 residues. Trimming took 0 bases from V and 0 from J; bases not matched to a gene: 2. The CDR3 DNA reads TGTGCCAGCAGCGTAGGGACAGGCGCAACTAATGAAAAACTGTTTTTT. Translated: CASSVGTGATNEKLFF.

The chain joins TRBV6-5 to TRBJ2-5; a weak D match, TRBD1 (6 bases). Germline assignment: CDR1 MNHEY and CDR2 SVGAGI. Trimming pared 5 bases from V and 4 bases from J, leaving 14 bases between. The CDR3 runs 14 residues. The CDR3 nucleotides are TGTGCCAGCAGTCCCTACAGGGATGTAGAGACCCAGTACTTC. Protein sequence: CASSPYRDVETQYF.

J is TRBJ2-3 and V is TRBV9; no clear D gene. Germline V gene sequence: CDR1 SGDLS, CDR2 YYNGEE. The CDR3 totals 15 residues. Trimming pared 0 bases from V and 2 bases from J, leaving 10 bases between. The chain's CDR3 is CASSVAGRPTDTQYF. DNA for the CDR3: TGTGCCAGCAGCGTAGCTGGGCGGCCCACAGATACGCAGTATTTT.

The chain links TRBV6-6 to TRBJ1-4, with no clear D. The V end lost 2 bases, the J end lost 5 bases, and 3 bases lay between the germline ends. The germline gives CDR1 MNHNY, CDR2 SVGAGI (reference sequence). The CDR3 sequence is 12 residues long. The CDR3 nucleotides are TGTGCCAGCAGTTACGTCAATGAAAAACTGTTTTTT. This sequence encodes CASSYVNEKLFF.

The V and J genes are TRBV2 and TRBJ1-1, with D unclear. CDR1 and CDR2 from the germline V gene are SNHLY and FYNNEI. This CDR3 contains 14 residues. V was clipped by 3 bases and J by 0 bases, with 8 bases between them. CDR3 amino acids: CASSDGQMNTEAFF. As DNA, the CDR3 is TGTGCCAGCAGTGATGGGCAGATGAACACTGAAGCTTTCTTT.

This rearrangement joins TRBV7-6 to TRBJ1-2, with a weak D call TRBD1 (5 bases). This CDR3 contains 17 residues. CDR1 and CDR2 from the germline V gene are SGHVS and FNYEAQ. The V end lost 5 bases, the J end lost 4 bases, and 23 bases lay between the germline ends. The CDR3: CASSPLSGGGQRYGYTF. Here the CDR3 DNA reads TGTGCCAGCAGCCCCCTTTCTGGGGGTGGTCAACGCTATGGCTACACCTTC.

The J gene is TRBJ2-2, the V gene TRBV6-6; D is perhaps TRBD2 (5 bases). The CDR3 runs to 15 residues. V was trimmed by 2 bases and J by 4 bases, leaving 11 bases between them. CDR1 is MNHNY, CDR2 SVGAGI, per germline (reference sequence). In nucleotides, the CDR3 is TGTGCCAGCAGTTACGGCGGGCTCGCCACCGGGGAGCTGTTTTTT. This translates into CASSYGGLATGELFF.

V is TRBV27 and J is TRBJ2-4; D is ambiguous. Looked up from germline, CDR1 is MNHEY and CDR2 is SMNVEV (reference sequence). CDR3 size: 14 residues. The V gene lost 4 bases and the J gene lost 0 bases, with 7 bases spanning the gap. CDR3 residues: CASSWAGAKNIQYF. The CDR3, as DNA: TGTGCCAGCAGTTGGGCCGGAGCCAAAAACATTCAGTACTTC.

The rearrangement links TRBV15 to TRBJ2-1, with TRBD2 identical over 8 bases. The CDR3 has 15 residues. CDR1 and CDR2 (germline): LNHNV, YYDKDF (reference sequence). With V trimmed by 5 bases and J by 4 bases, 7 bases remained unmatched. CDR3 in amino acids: CATSGRGAVYNEQFF. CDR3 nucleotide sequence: TGTGCCACCAGCGGGCGGGGGGCCGTTTACAATGAGCAGTTCTTC.

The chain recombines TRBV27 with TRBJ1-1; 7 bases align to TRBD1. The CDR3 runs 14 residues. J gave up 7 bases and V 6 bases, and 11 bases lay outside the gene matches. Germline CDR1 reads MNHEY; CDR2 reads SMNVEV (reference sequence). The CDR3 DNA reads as TGTGCCAGCAGAGTGAGAGACAGGGAAGTTGAAGCTTTCTTT. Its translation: CASRVRDREVEAFF.

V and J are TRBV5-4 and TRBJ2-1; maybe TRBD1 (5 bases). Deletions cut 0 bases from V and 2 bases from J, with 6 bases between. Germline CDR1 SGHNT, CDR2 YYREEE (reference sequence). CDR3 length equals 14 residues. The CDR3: CASSLDRTYNEQFF. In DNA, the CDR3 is TGTGCCAGCAGCTTGGACAGGACCTACAATGAGCAGTTCTTC.